This T cell receptor (beta chain) was identified during a study of CD8+CD57+ T cells in acquired aplastic anemia. As for the study in general: When averaged, DNA from sorted CD4+ and CD8+ cells came to about 2.9 ug.

This CDR3 is built from 17 residues. The germline V gene encodes CDR1 SGHTA and CDR2 FQGNSA. After removal of 2 bases from V and 0 bases from J, the junction contained 7 bases not matched to a gene. An expansion of CD8+CD57+ cells by flow cytometry had been shown in patients chosen for sequencing. Patients uniformly had severe acquired aplastic anemia. TCR beta VDJ and CDR3 profiling used genomic DNA as template. MiXCR was run by TCRdb on the reads, yielding one entry per CDR3 protein. Among 200,000 to 300,000 distinct CDR3 sequences listed, 82% were seen once. This TCR was recovered from a human donor with aplastic anemia. The specimen sequenced was sorted CD4+, CD8+, or CD8+CD57+ T cells (not recorded which) from PBMCs. The chain joins TRBV7-2 to TRBJ2-1; 7 nucleotides align to TRBD1. CDR3 residues: CASSLSRGTSSYNEQFF. In DNA, the CDR3 is TGTGCCAGCAGCTTAAGCAGGGGGACGAGCTCCTACAATGAGCAGTTCTTC.